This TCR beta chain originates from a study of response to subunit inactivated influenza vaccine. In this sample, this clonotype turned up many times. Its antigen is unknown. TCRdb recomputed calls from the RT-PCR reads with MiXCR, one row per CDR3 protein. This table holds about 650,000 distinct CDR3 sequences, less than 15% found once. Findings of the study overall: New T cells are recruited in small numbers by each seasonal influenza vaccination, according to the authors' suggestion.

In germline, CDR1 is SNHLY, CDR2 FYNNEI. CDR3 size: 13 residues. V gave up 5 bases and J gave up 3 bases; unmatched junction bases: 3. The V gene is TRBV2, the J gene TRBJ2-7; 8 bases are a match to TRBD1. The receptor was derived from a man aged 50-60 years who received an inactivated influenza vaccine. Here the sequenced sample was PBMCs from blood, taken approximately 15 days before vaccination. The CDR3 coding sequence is TGTGCCAGCAGTCCCAGGGGGCTCTACGAGCAGTACTTC. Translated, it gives CASSPRGLYEQYF.